This T cell receptor beta chain was captured in a study of identical twins. Study-wide results and limits: The study reached conclusions through statistical analysis that was cross-sectional, not following the same donors. Clonotypes of the beta chain that were abundant in cord blood carried fewer insertions (memory repertoires showed none).

TCRdb reanalysed the 5' RACE reads using MiXCR and keeps one entry per CDR3 protein. The data hold about 530,000 distinct CDR3 sequences, with 20% to 25% observed a single time. CDR1 SGHRS and CDR2 YFSETQ come from the germline V gene. The V and J ends lost 4 bases and 8 bases, in that order; junction bases with no gene match: 14. The CDR3 totals 16 residues. This clonotype has only a few counts. Its antigen is unknown. This sample also appeared in a second study, on yellow fever vaccine responses in identical twins.

The sequenced material came from CD4+ T cells sorted from blood. The chain is built from TRBV5-1 and TRBJ2-1, with TRBD2 matching over 8 bases. The sequence was collected from a woman aged 18 to 35 in good health. The DNA of the CDR3 is TGCGCCAGCAGCGGGTCTTTAGCGGGAACAAGCGATGAGCAGTTCTTC. Its translation is CASSGSLAGTSDEQFF.